The T cell receptor (beta chain) described here comes from a study of T cells in Graves' hyperthyroidism and ophthalmopathy. This clonotype was seen at least ten times. This CDR3 is built from 12 residues. The V and J ends lost 1 base and 4 bases respectively, with 7 bases between them. The V gene's germline CDR1 is DFQATT and CDR2 SNEGSKA (reference sequence). RNA transcripts yielded amplified TCR beta CDR3 regions. The HTBI primer set served for first-round RT-PCR of the TCR CDR3. MiXCR was run by TCRdb on the multiplex PCR reads, yielding one entry per CDR3 protein. The sample has around 580,000 distinct CDR3 sequences, roughly 46% seen once.

This TCR was recovered from a woman between 18 and 29 years old with Graves' hyperthyroidism. The sample was peripheral blood or thyroid tissue (not recorded which). V usage is TRBV20-1 and J usage is TRBJ1-2, with a possible D match to TRBD1 (6 bases). The CDR3 region has the DNA TGCAGTGCTAGAGTGGACAGCTATGGCTACACCTTC. Translation gives CSARVDSYGYTF.